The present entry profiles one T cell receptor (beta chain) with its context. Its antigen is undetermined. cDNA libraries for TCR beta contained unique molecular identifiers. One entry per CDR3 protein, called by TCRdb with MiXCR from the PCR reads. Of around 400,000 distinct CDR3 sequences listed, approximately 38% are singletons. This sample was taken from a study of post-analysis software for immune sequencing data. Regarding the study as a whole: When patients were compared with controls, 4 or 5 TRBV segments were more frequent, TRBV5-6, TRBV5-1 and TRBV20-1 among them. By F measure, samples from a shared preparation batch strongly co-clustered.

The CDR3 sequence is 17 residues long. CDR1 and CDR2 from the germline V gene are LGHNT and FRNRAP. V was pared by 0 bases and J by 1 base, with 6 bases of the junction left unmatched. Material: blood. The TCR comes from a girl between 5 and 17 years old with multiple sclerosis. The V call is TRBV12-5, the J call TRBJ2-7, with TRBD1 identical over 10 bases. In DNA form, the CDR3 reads TGTGCTAGTGGTTTGGTCGCCGGGACAGGGGTTTCCTACGAGCAGTACTTC. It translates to CASGLVAGTGVSYEQYF.